Below are 26 T cell receptor beta chains sequenced from a single sample in a study of T cell repertoires in cytomegalovirus infection. These receptors' targets are unknown. From the reads, TCRdb called clonotypes with MiXCR, one entry per CDR3 protein. Of about 770,000 distinct CDR3 sequences detected, about 29% appear once; the ten largest clones hold under 15%. The sequencing used cultured CD8+ T cells from PBMCs, collected from culture after CMV antigen stimulation. The receptors originated from a human donor in good health (CMV status not recorded). Some clones in this sample may be carry-over from other donors' samples.

The chain links TRBV6-6 to TRBJ1-1; TRBD1 aligns across 9 bases. From germline, CDR1 is MNHNY and CDR2 SVGAGI (reference sequence). The V segment lost 2 bases and the J segment 2 bases; nucleotides outside the gene matches: 6. The CDR3 runs to 16 residues. The CDR3 region is CASSYKTGGENTEAFF. The CDR3 coding sequence is TGTGCCAGCAGTTACAAAACAGGGGGCGAAAACACTGAAGCTTTCTTT.

This chain connects TRBV20-1 to TRBJ2-7, with D hard to call. This CDR3 comprises 15 residues. Trimming removed 3 bases from V and 0 bases from J, with 15 bases in between. Germline CDR1 and CDR2: DFQATT and SNEGSKA (reference sequence). CDR3 region: CSASGRLHSSYEQYV. The CDR3, as DNA: TGCAGTGCTAGTGGCCGCCTCCATAGCTCCTACGAGCAGTACGTC.

V and J are TRBV7-3 and TRBJ2-2; the D gene is possibly TRBD1 (5 bases). V was trimmed by 0 bases and J by 8 bases, leaving 16 bases between them. The CDR3 runs to 16 residues. CDR1 is SGHTA, CDR2 FQGTGA, per germline. CDR3 amino acids: CASSLTATDVPGELFF. Written as DNA, the CDR3 is TGTGCCAGCAGCTTAACGGCGACAGACGTTCCGGGGGAGCTGTTTTTT.

V is TRBV27 and J is TRBJ1-2; D is unresolved. Germline loops: CDR1 MNHEY, CDR2 SMNVEV (reference sequence). V was shortened by 4 bases and J by 3 bases, with 9 bases between the two germline ends. This CDR3 has 13 amino acids. The CDR3 is CASSYGSHYGYTF. The DNA of the CDR3 is TGTGCCAGCAGTTACGGGTCTCACTATGGCTACACCTTC.

The chain joins TRBV9 to TRBJ2-1, with D perhaps matching TRBD1 or TRBD2 (7 bases each). The CDR3 has 16 amino acids. The V end lost 7 bases, the J end lost 5 bases, and 22 bases lay between the germline ends. Per the germline V gene, CDR1 is SGDLS and CDR2 is YYNGEE. CDR3 region: CASGVPGGGRHNEQFF. In DNA, the CDR3 is TGTGCCAGCGGGGTTCCAGGGGGGGGGAGGCACAATGAGCAGTTCTTC. Filled out from reference TRBV9 and TRBJ2-1, the complete variable domain reads DSGVTQTPKHLITATGQRVTLRCSPRSGDLSVYWYQQSLDQGLQFLIQYYNGEERAKGNILERFSAQQFPDLHSELNLSSLELGDSALYFCASGVPGGGRHNEQFFGPGTRLTVL.

The CDR3 sequence: CSATVAPTNEKLFF. CDR3 nucleotide sequence: TGCAGCGCGACAGTTGCTCCAACTAATGAAAAACTGTTTTTT. V gene TRBV29-1 combines with J gene TRBJ1-4, with TRBD1 as a possible D gene (5 bases). The CDR3 length is 14 residues. The V end lost 7 bases, the J end lost 0 bases, and 12 bases lay between the germline ends. Germline V gene lookup returns CDR1 SQVTM and CDR2 ANQGSEA.

The rearrangement joins TRBV7-3 to TRBJ1-1; D not certain. This CDR3 has 13 residues. Deletions cut 2 bases from V and 11 bases from J, with 15 bases between. Per the germline V gene, CDR1 is SGHTA and CDR2 is FQGTGA. CDR3 sequence: CASSLLGGTDAFF. DNA for the CDR3: TGTGCCAGCAGCTTATTGGGAGGCACAGACGCTTTCTTT.

The chain employs TRBV7-9 and TRBJ2-7; 10 bases fit TRBD2. This CDR3 spans 16 amino acids. Trimming at V came to 2 bases and at J to 0 bases, leaving 4 bases not matched to a gene. The germline gives CDR1 SEHNR, CDR2 FQNEAQ (reference sequence). CDR3 in amino acids: CASSLPTSGLSYEQYF. CDR3 coding DNA: TGTGCCAGCAGCTTACCGACTAGCGGGCTCTCCTACGAGCAGTACTTC.

This clonotype was detected only once. A single base separates this from a much larger clone, so it may be a read error. V usage is TRBV12-3 or TRBV12-4 and J usage is TRBJ2-2; TRBD1 matches at 9 bases. This CDR3 contains 17 residues. Trimming cost V 2 bases and J 4 bases; bases outside gene matches: 8. Here the CDR3 DNA reads TGTGCCAGCAGTTTAAACCGGGACAGGGCTCCCACCGGGGAGCTGTTTTTT. Its protein is CASSLNRDRAPTGELFF.

Details on this clonotype: A much larger clone lies one base from this, so it may be a read error. This sequence joins TRBV7-6 and TRBJ2-1; D unclear. The V end was cut by 1 base, the J end by 8 bases, with 6 bases between. The germline V gene encodes CDR1 SGHVS and CDR2 FNYEAQ. This CDR3 has 12 amino acids. The CDR3 protein is CASSLDIDEQFF. The CDR3 coding sequence is TGTGCCAGCAGCTTAGATATCGATGAGCAGTTCTTC.

This clonotype has ten or more counts. The chain carries TRBV12-3 or TRBV12-4 and TRBJ2-3; D possibly corresponds to TRBD1 (5 bases). V shed 3 bases and J shed 6 bases, with 16 bases lying between them. This CDR3 is built from 15 residues. The CDR3 coding sequence is TGTGCCAGCAGTTTCCTCCGGCAGGGTTCGGATACGCAGTATTTT. It codes for CASSFLRQGSDTQYF.

Many counts were recorded for this clonotype. The CDR3 DNA reads as TGTGCCAGCAGCTTAGGACCGGGACAGCTCTCCTATGGCTACACCTTC. Its protein is CASSLGPGQLSYGYTF. The rearrangement joins TRBV7-2 to TRBJ1-2; 7 bases match TRBD1. The CDR3 loop spans 16 amino acids. Germline lookup yields CDR1 SGHTA and CDR2 FQGNSA. Trimming at V came to 1 base and at J to 4 bases, leaving 9 bases not matched to a gene.

The chain recombines TRBV6-2 or TRBV6-3 with TRBJ2-3, with D possibly matching TRBD2 (6 bases). V was shortened by 8 bases and J by 4 bases, with 10 bases between the two germline ends. The germline V gene encodes CDR1 MNHEY and CDR2 SVGEGT. The CDR3 has 12 amino acids. CDR3 region: CASFTGADTQYF. The CDR3 DNA reads TGTGCCAGCTTTACGGGGGCAGATACGCAGTATTTT.

This rearrangement joins TRBV6-2 or TRBV6-3 to TRBJ2-3; 7 bases match TRBD1. This CDR3 spans 15 amino acids. V lost 7 bases, J lost 1 base, and 8 bases stayed unmatched. CDR1 is MNHEY and CDR2 is SVGEGT in the germline V gene. CDR3 DNA sequence: TGTGCCAGCACCCCCATCGGACAGGGCACAGATACGCAGTATTTT. Its translation: CASTPIGQGTDTQYF.

This chain joins TRBV6-2 or TRBV6-3 and TRBJ1-5; D not certain. CDR1 is MNHEY and CDR2 is SVGEGT in the germline V gene. The CDR3 is made up of 14 amino acids. V lost 0 bases, J lost 12 bases, and 15 bases lay in between. The CDR3 protein is CASSYSGRQSVQHF. The CDR3 DNA sequence: TGTGCCAGCAGTTACTCGGGCAGGCAATCAGTCCAGCATTTT.

This clonotype was recorded many times. The V and J genes are TRBV7-9 and TRBJ2-5; 9 bases line up with TRBD2. There are 15 residues in the CDR3. V gave up 5 bases and J gave up 0 bases; unmatched junction bases: 4. Germline loops: CDR1 SEHNR, CDR2 FQNEAQ (reference sequence). The CDR3 reads CASSPRLADQETQYF. DNA for the CDR3: TGTGCCAGCAGCCCGAGACTAGCGGACCAAGAGACCCAGTACTTC.

In this sample, this clonotype turned up a few times. The rearrangement joins TRBV19 to TRBJ2-1; D unclear. Per the germline V gene, CDR1 is LNHDA and CDR2 is SQIVND (reference sequence). The germline V and J ends were trimmed by 1 base and 8 bases, with 9 bases remaining between them. This CDR3 is built from 13 residues. DNA of the CDR3: TGTGCCAGTAGTATAGGTTTGAACTATGAGCAGTTCTTC. It is translated as CASSIGLNYEQFF. The variable domain in full, completed from reference TRBV19 and TRBJ2-1, reads DGGITQSPKYLFRKEGQNVTLSCEQNLNHDAMYWYRQDPGQGLRLIYYSQIVNDFQKGDIAEGYSVSREKKESFPLTVTSAQKNPTAFYLCASSIGLNYEQFFGPGTRLTVL.

The J gene is TRBJ2-3, the V gene TRBV5-1, with 8 bases lining up with TRBD2. This CDR3 comprises 17 residues. V lost 4 bases to trimming and J lost 0 bases; unmatched junction nucleotides: 10. Germline CDR1 and CDR2: SGHRS and YFSETQ. This CDR3 is CASSNGVAGPSTDTQYF. In DNA form, the CDR3 reads TGCGCCAGCAGCAACGGGGTAGCGGGGCCTAGCACAGATACGCAGTATTTT.

This clonotype was seen a few times. The chain recombines TRBV20-1 with TRBJ2-7; perhaps D is TRBD1 or TRBD2 (6 bases each). Trimming took 0 bases from V and 3 from J, leaving 15 bases between them. The CDR3 has 15 amino acids. CDR1 is DFQATT and CDR2 is SNEGSKA in the germline V gene (reference sequence). In DNA, the CDR3 is TGCAGTGCTAGAGATATCGGGGGCCCCCTCTACGAGCAGTACGTC. Protein: CSARDIGGPLYEQYV.

V usage is TRBV29-1 and J usage is TRBJ1-1; D is unresolved. From germline, CDR1 is SQVTM and CDR2 ANQGSEA. The CDR3 runs to 13 residues. Trimming took off 0 bases at V and 1 base at J, with 6 bases between the two ends. The chain's CDR3 is CSVEEVRNTEAFF. The CDR3 DNA reads as TGCAGCGTTGAAGAGGTCAGGAACACTGAAGCTTTCTTT. Together with reference TRBV29-1 and TRBJ1-1, the CDR3 gives the full variable domain: SAVISQKPSRDICQRGTSLTIQCQVDSQVTMMFWYRQQPGQSLTLIATANQGSEATYESGFVIDKFPISRPNLTFSTLTVSNMSPEDSSIYLCSVEEVRNTEAFFGQGTRLTVV.

CDR3 sequence reads: CASTPGQANSYEQYF. As DNA, the CDR3 is TGTGCCAGTACCCCCGGACAGGCGAATTCATACGAGCAGTACTTC. The chain has TRBV19 and TRBJ2-7, with 7 positions matching TRBD1. The J segment lost 4 bases and the V segment lost 7 bases, leaving 13 bases of the junction unmatched. The length of the CDR3 is 15 residues. Germline V gene lookup returns CDR1 LNHDA and CDR2 SQIVND (reference sequence).

This clonotype appeared a few times. The J gene is TRBJ2-1, the V gene TRBV28; 7 bases match TRBD1. This CDR3 has 16 amino acids. J gave up 5 bases and V 5 bases, and 12 bases lay outside the gene matches. Germline lookup yields CDR1 MDHEN and CDR2 SYDVKM. As DNA, the CDR3 is TGTGCCAGCAGTCTTCAATTTAGGGGGCCTAACAATGAGCAGTTCTTC. Translated, it gives CASSLQFRGPNNEQFF.

A few counts support this clonotype. One junction end disagrees with the germline gene, perhaps due to a read error. The chain joins TRBV7-6 to TRBJ2-2; D is tentatively TRBD1 or TRBD2 (5 bases each). CDR3 length: 13 residues. The germline V gene encodes CDR1 SGHVS and CDR2 FNYEAQ. The CDR3 nucleotides read TGTGCTAGCAGTCCGGGGCGGACCGGGGAGCTGTTTTTT. This translates into CASSPGRTGELFF.

This clonotype showed up many times. This chain joins TRBV9 and TRBJ2-3; TRBD2 matches at 8 bases. CDR1 SGDLS and CDR2 YYNGEE come from the germline V gene. V lost 3 bases to trimming and J lost 4 bases; unmatched junction nucleotides: 13. The CDR3 is 17 residues long. The CDR3 loop reads CASSENGGAGLADTQYF. The CDR3 region has the DNA TGTGCCAGCAGCGAGAACGGGGGGGCCGGATTAGCAGATACGCAGTATTTT.

This clonotype was found a few times. The chain couples TRBV2 to TRBJ2-1, with D tentatively TRBD1 or TRBD2 (6 bases each). The ends were cut back, 7 bases at V and 0 bases at J, with 13 bases in the middle. The CDR3 covers 15 residues. Germline CDR1 is SNHLY and CDR2 is FYNNEI. In DNA form, the CDR3 reads TGTGCCAGCAATCCGGGGGCCAGCTCCTACAATGAGCAGTTCTTC. This sequence encodes CASNPGASSYNEQFF.

The chain carries TRBV27 and TRBJ1-1; perhaps TRBD1 as D (5 bases). Between the trimmed V and J ends, which lost 3 bases and 4 bases, there was a span of 9 bases. This CDR3 spans 13 amino acids. Germline lookup yields CDR1 MNHEY and CDR2 SMNVEV (reference sequence). The CDR3 DNA reads as TGTGCCAGCAGTTTTGCAGGGAGCACTGAAGCTTTCTTT. This codes for CASSFAGSTEAFF.